These T cell receptor beta chains were read from a single sample in a study of blood T cell repertoires in COVID-19. Produced via immunoSEQ multiplex PCR; TCRdb's table is partial and in-frame only. Of about 220,000 clones in the sample, approximately 80% were seen once. Sequenced: peripheral blood. The source of these receptors is a woman aged 65 to 85 with acute or convalescent COVID-19. Both conserved end residues are part of each CDR3. The D gene is left open where the match is weak. For some rows the clone size is stated as once, few or many, or as a class when expanded; others skip it.

. TRBJ1-2 TRBV4-1 TRBD1 TGCGCCAGCAGCCAAGAGGGACAGGGGGCGGGTTATGGCTACACCTTC CASSQEGQGAGYGYTF
once TRBJ2-7 TRBV6-5 TRBD1 TGTGCCAGCAGCCGAGGGGGGACAGGGGGCTACGAGCAGTACTTC CASSRGGTGGYEQYF
. TRBJ1-6 TRBV27 TRBD1 TGTGCCAGCAGTTTATCGGGACAGATTAATTCACCCCTCCACTTT CASSLSGQINSPLHF
. TRBJ1-2 TRBV12-3/TRBV12-4 . TGTGCCAGCAGTTTCAGTGCAGGCTACGGCTACACCTTC CASSFSAGYGYTF
. TRBJ1-5 TRBV5-1 . TGCGCCAGCAGCTTATTGGGAGACCAGCCCCAGCATTTT CASSLLGDQPQHF
. TRBJ1-4 TRBV19 . TGTGCCAGTAGCGGGCAGGGGTTACCTAATGAAAAACTGTTTTTT CASSGQGLPNEKLFF
. TRBJ1-2 TRBV4-2 TRBD1 TGTGCCAGCAGCCAAGATGCCAGGGGGCCAGAGGGCTACACCTTC CASSQDARGPEGYTF
once TRBJ2-1 TRBV6-5 TRBD2 TGTGCCAGCAGTTACTCGCGGGGAGGGACCTACAATGAGCAGTTCTTC CASSYSRGGTYNEQFF
. TRBJ1-2 TRBV9 TRBD1 TGTGCCAGCAGCGTAGCAACAGGGGAGTATGGCTACACCTTC CASSVATGEYGYTF
. TRBJ1-2 TRBV5-1 TRBD1 TGCGCCAGCAGCTCGGACAGGGGGCGAGGGGGCTACACCTTC CASSSDRGRGGYTF
. TRBJ1-2 TRBV5-1 TRBD1 TGCGCCAGCAGCCTAGGCTACAGGGGACCTACCTATGGCTACACCTTC CASSLGYRGPTYGYTF
few TRBJ1-3 TRBV4-1 . TGCGCCAGCAGCCTTCCCGCAGGGGCTGGAAACACCATATATTTT CASSLPAGAGNTIYF
. TRBJ1-4 TRBV5-1 . TGCGCCAGCAGCCCCACGGGGTGGTCTAATGAAAAACTGTTTTTT CASSPTGWSNEKLFF
. TRBJ1-5 TRBV30 . TGTGCCTGGAGCCCCCTGTCGTTCAGGGGCAATCAGCCCCAGCATTTT CAWSPLSFRGNQPQHF
. TRBJ1-1 TRBV3-1/TRBV3-2 . TGTGCCAGCAGCCAGTCAGTATTGAACACTGAAGCTTTCTTT CASSQSVLNTEAFF
. TRBJ1-5 TRBV9 TRBD1 TGTGCCAGCAGCGAGACCGACAGGGTGCTTCAGCCCCAGCATTTT CASSETDRVLQPQHF
. TRBJ1-2 TRBV5-1 TRBD1 TGCGCCAGCAGCCCCGGACAGGGCGGCGGCTACACCTTC CASSPGQGGGYTF
. TRBJ2-7 TRBV6-5 . TGTGCCAGCAAAAGCGAGGCGGGGCGCTCCTACGAGCAGTACTTC CASKSEAGRSYEQYF
. TRBJ2-6 TRBV5-1 TRBD1 TGCGCCAGCAGCTCCGGGACAGGGGAGTCTGGGGCCAACGTCCTGACTTTC CASSSGTGESGANVLTF
few TRBJ1-3 TRBV7-2 . TGTGCCAGCAGTCCACAGGGCTTTACTGGAAACACCATATATTTT CASSPQGFTGNTIYF
once TRBJ1-1 TRBV7-2 TRBD1 TGTGCCAGCGGACAGGAGATTCTTATGAACACTGAAGCTTTCTTT CASGQEILMNTEAFF
. TRBJ2-5 TRBV5-5 TRBD2 TGTGCCAGCAGTCGGGGGGACGCGTGGGAGACCCAGTACTTC CASSRGDAWETQYF
once TRBJ1-2 TRBV28 . TGTGCCAGCAGTCCCTGGGGGCGTAATCTTAACTATGGCTACACCTTC CASSPWGRNLNYGYTF
. TRBJ1-5 TRBV30 TRBD1 TGTGCCTGGAGTGTACCCGGGACAGGGGGCAGAAGCAATCAGCCCCAGCATTTT CAWSVPGTGGRSNQPQHF
. TRBJ2-3 TRBV2 . TGTGCCAGCAATAGTTGGAGGGAGTTATATTTT CASNSWRELYF
. TRBJ1-2 TRBV3-1/TRBV3-2 . TGTGCCAGCAGTTCACAGGGAGGGTTCTATGGCTACACCTTC CASSSQGGFYGYTF
few TRBJ1-6 TRBV4-2 . TGTGCCAGCAGCCAAGAATTGACAGGAATCGGTCTCCTTTCACCCCTCCACTTT CASSQELTGIGLLSPLHF
few TRBJ1-1 TRBV2 . TGTGCCAGCAGTACCCCGACGGGTCCAGCTTTCTTT CASSTPTGPAFF
. TRBJ1-1 TRBV6-5 TRBD1 TGTGCCAGCAGACCTAGACAGGGCGCGGACACTGAAGCTTTCTTT CASRPRQGADTEAFF
. TRBJ1-3 TRBV28 . TGTGCCAGCAGGGCGAGCGGCTCTGGAAACACCATATATTTT CASRASGSGNTIYF
. TRBJ2-5 TRBV6-5 . TGTGCCAGCAGTTACTGGGGGGGGCGAGAGACCCAGTACTTC CASSYWGGRETQYF
. TRBJ2-2 TRBV6-2/TRBV6-3 TRBD1 TGTGCCAGCAGTTTTGGGACAGGGGGCGGCTCCGGGGAGCTGTTTTTT CASSFGTGGGSGELFF
. TRBJ2-1 TRBV7-2 TRBD2 TGTGCCAGCAGACCACCTAGCGGTTTATGGAGCTCCTACAATGAGCAGTTCTTC CASRPPSGLWSSYNEQFF
. TRBJ1-1 TRBV28 . TGTGCCAGCAGTTCGGGTTGGTCTGAAGCTTTCTTT CASSSGWSEAFF
. TRBJ1-2 TRBV29-1 TRBD1 TGCAGCGTCCGGACAGGGCAGGAGGGCTACACCTTC CSVRTGQEGYTF
. TRBJ1-1 TRBV2 TRBD1 TGTGCCAGCAGTGCCGACAGGGTTACTGAAGCTTTCTTT CASSADRVTEAFF
. TRBJ1-3 TRBV9 TRBD1 TGTGCCAGCAGCGTTCCCGGGACAGGGGTTGGAAACACCATATATTTT CASSVPGTGVGNTIYF
. TRBJ1-2 TRBV19 TRBD1 TGTGCCAGTAGTGACCGGGACAGACCCTATGGCTACACCTTC CASSDRDRPYGYTF